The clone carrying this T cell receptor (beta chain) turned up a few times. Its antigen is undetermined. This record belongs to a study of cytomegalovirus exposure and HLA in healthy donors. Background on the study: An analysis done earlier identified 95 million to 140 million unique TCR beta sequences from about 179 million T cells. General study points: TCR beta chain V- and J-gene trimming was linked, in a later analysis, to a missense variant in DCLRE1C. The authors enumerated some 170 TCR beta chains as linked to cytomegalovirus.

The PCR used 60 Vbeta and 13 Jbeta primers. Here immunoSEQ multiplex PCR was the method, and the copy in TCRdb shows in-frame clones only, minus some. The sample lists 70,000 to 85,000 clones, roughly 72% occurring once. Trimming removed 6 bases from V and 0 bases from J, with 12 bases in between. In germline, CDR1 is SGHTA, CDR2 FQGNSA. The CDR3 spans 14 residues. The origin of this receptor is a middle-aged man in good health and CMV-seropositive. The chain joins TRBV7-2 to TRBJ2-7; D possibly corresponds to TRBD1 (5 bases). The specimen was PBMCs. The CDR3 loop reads CASRFRGSSYEQYF. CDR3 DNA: TGTGCCAGCAGATTTAGGGGCAGCTCCTACGAGCAGTACTTC.